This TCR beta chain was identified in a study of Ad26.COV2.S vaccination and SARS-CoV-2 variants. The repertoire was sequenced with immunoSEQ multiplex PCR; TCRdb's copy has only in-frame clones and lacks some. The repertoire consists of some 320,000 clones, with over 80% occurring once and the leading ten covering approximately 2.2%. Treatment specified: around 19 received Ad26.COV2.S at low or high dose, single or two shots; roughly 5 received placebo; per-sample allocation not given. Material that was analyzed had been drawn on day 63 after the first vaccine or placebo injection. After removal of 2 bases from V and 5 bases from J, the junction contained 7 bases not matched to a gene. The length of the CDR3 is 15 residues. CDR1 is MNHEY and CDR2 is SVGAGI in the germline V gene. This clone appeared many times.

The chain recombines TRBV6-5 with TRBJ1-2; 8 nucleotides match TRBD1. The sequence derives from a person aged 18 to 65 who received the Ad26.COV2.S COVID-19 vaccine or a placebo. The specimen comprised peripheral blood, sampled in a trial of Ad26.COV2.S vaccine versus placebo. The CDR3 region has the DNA TGTGCCAGCAGTTACGTCGGACAGGGAGGGTATGGCTACACCTTC. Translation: CASSYVGQGGYGYTF.